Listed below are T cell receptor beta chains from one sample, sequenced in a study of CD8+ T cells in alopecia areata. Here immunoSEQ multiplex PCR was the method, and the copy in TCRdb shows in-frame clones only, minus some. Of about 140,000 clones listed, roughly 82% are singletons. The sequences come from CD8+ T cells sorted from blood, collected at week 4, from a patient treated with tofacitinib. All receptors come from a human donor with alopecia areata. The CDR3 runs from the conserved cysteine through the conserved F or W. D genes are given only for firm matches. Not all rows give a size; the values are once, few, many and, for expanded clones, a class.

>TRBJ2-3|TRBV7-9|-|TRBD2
TGTGCCAGCAGCTTAGGGCTAGCGGGGGACACAGATACGCAGTATTTT
CASSLGLAGDTDTQYF
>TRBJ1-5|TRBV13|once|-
TGTGCCAGCAGCTTAGGACAGATGAGCAATCAGCCCCAGCATTTT
CASSLGQMSNQPQHF
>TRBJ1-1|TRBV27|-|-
TGTGCCAGCAGTCCCCAGAGTTACACTGAAGCTTTCTTT
CASSPQSYTEAFF
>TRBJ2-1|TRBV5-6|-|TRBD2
TGTGCCAGCAGCTTTAGCGGGGAGGGCAATGAGCAGTTCTTC
CASSFSGEGNEQFF
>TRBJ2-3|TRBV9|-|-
TGTGCCAGCAGCTCCCGAGGGGGAGATACGCAGTATTTT
CASSSRGGDTQYF
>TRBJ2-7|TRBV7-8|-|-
TGTGCCAGCAGCTTTACTGGCCGGCACGAGCAGTACTTC
CASSFTGRHEQYF
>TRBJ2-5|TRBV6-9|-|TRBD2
TGTGCCATCGGACCCCGGCTAGCGGGCCTACACGACATGGAGACCCAGTACTTC
CAIGPRLAGLHDMETQYF
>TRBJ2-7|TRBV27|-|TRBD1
TGTGCCAGCAGACTACTTGGGACAGGGGAAGGCGAGCAGTACTTC
CASRLLGTGEGEQYF
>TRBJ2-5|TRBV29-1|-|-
TGCAGCGTCGGGGACTCCCAAGAGACCCAGTACTTC
CSVGDSQETQYF
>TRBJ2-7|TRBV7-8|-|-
TGTGCCAGCAGCTTAAACGCGGGACTTAACTACGAGCAGTACTTC
CASSLNAGLNYEQYF
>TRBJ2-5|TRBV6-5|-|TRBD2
TGTGCCAGCAGTTACCGAACTAGCGGGGCAGAGACCCAGTACTTC
CASSYRTSGAETQYF
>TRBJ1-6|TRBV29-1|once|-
TGCAGCGTCGTTAATTCACCCCTCCACTTT
CSVVNSPLHF
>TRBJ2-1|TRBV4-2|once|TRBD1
TGTGCCAGCACCCTTAAAGGCCTCTCCGGGACAGGGGTGAACAATGAGCAGTTCTTC
CASTLKGLSGTGVNNEQFF
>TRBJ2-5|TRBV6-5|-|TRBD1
TGTGCCAGCAGACAAGGACAGGGCGAGACCCAGTACTTC
CASRQGQGETQYF
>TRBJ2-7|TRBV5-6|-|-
TGTGCCAGCAGCTCCGGGACACTTTCCTACGAGCAGTACTTC
CASSSGTLSYEQYF
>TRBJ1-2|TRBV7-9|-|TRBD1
TGTGCCAGCAGCGCCCGGGACAGGGCTCACTATGGCTACACCTTC
CASSARDRAHYGYTF
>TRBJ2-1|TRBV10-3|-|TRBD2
TGTGCCATCAGTGAACTAGCGGACAATGAGCAGTTCTTC
CAISELADNEQFF
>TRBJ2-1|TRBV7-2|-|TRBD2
TGTGCCAGCAGCTCCCGACTAGCGGGGGGCCCATCCTACAATGAGCAGTTCTTC
CASSSRLAGGPSYNEQFF
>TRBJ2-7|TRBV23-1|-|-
TGCGCCAGCAGTCAATCCCCTGGATACGAGCAGTACTTC
CASSQSPGYEQYF
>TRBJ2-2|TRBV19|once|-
TGTGCCAGTATGAGCACCGGGGAGCTGTTTTTT
CASMSTGELFF
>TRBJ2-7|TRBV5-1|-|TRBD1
TGCGCCAGCAGCTTGGACATTGGACAGGGGACCTACGAGCAGTACTTC
CASSLDIGQGTYEQYF
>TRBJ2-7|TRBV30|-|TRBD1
TGTGCCTGGAGTCCGGGACAGGGGGCTTACGAGCAGTACTTC
CAWSPGQGAYEQYF
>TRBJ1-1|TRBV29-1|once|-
TGCAGCGTAGAATACGGTTTAGAAGCTTTCTTT
CSVEYGLEAFF
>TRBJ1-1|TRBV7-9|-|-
TGTGCCAGCCGGGGGCTTAACACTGAAGCTTTCTTT
CASRGLNTEAFF
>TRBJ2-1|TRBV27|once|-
TGTGCCAGCAGCCCCACGGGTTATGAGCAGTTCTTC
CASSPTGYEQFF
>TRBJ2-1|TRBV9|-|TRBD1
TGTGCCAGCAGCTTACGCAGGGGGAGCGATGAGCAGTTCTTC
CASSLRRGSDEQFF
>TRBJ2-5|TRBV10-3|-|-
TGTGCCATCAGCCCAGCACTTACTGGGGCCCCGGGGGAGACCCAGTACTTC
CAISPALTGAPGETQYF
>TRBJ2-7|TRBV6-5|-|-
TGTGCCAGCATGCAGGGGACCTACGAGCAGTACTTC
CASMQGTYEQYF
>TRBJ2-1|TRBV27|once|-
TGTGCCAGCAACTCTATTTCAGGACCCTACAATGAGCAGTTCTTC
CASNSISGPYNEQFF
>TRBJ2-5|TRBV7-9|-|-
TGTGCCAGCAGCTTAGCGAGGGAATTGGAGACCCAGTACTTC
CASSLARELETQYF
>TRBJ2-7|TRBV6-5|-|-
TGTGCCAGCAGTTCAGGGCTTTTCGACGAGCAGTACTTC
CASSSGLFDEQYF
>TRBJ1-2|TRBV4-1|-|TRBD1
TGCGCCAGCAGCCAAGAGGTCGGGACAGTCTTTAGTGGCTACACCTTC
CASSQEVGTVFSGYTF